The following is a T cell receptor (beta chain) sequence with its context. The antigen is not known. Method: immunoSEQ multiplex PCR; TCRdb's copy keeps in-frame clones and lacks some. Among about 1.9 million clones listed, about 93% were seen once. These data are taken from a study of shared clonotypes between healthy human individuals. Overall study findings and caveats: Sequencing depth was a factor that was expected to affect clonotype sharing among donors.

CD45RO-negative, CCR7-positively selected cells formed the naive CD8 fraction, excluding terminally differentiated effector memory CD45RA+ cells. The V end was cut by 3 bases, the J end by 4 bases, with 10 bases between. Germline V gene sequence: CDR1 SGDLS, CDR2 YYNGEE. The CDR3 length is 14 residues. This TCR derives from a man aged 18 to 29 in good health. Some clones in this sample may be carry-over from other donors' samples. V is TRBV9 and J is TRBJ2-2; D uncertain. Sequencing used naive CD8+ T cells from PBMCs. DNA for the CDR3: TGTGCCAGCAGCGATATCGGAGTCACCGGGGAGCTGTTTTTT. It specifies CASSDIGVTGELFF.